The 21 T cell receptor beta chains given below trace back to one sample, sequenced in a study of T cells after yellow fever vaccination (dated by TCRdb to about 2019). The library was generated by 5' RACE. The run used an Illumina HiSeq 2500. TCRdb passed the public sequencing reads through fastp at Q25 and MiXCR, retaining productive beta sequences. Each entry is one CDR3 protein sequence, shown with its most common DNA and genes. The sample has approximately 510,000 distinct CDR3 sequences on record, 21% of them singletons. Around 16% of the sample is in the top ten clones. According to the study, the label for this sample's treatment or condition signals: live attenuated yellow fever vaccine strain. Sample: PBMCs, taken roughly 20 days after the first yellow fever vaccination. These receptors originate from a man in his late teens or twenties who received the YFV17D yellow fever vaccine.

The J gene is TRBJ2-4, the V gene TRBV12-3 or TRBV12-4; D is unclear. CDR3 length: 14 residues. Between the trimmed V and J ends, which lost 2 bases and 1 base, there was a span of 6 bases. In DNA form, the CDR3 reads TGTGCCAGCAGTTTAATGGGGGCCAAAAACATTCAGTACTTC. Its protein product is CASSLMGAKNIQYF.

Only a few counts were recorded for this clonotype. The CDR3 DNA reads TGTGCCAGCAGCGTAGAAGGGGTATCCACCGGGGAGCTGTTTTTT. It codes for CASSVEGVSTGELFF. The chain joins TRBV9 to TRBJ2-2; tentative D call: TRBD1 (5 bases). This CDR3 region has 15 residues. Looked up from germline, CDR1 is SGDLS and CDR2 is YYNGEE. V was cut by 0 bases and J by 4 bases, with 10 bases left in between.

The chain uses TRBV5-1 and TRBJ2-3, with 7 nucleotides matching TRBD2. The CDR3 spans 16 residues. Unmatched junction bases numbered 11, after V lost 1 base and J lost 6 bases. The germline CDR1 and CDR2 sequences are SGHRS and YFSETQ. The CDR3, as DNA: TGCGCCAGCAGCTTGTTCAGCGGGGCCTTTGGGGATACGCAGTATTTT. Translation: CASSLFSGAFGDTQYF. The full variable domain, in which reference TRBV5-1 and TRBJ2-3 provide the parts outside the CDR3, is KAGVTQTPRYLIKTRGQQVTLSCSPISGHRSVSWYQQTPGQGLQFLFEYFSETQRNKGNFPGRFSGRQFSNSRSEMNVSTLELGDSALYLCASSLFSGAFGDTQYFGPGTRLTVL.

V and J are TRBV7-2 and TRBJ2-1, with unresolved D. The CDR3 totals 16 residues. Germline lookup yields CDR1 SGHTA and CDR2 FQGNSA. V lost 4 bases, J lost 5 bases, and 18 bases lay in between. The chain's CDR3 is CASSSDPHSRDNEQFF. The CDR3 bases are TGTGCCAGCAGCTCCGACCCTCATTCAAGAGACAATGAGCAGTTCTTC. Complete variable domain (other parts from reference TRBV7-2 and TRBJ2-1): GAGVSQSPSNKVTEKGKDVELRCDPISGHTALYWYRQSLGQGLEFLIYFQGNSAPDKSGLPSDRFSAERTGGSVSTLTIQRTQQEDSAVYLCASSSDPHSRDNEQFFGPGTRLTVL.

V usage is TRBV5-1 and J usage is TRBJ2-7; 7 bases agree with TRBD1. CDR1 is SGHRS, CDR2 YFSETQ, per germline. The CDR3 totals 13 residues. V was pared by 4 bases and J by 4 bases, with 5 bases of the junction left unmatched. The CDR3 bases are TGCGCCAGCAGCCTAGTGACAGGGTACGAGCAGTACGTC. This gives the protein CASSLVTGYEQYV.

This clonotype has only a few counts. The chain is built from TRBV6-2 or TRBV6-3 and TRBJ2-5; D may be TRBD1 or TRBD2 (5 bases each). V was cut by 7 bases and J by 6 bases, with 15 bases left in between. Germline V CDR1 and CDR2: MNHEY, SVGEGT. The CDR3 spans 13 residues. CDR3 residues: CASKGEGRKTQYF. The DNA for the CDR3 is TGTGCCAGCAAGGGTGAGGGGCGGAAGACCCAGTACTTC.

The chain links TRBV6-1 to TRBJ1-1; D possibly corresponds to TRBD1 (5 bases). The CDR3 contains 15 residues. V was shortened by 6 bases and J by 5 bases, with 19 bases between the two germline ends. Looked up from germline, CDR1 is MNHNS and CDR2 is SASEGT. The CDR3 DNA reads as TGTGCCAGCAGAACTCCCGGGGGGGGTAGGACTGAAGCTTTCTTT. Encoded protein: CASRTPGGGRTEAFF.

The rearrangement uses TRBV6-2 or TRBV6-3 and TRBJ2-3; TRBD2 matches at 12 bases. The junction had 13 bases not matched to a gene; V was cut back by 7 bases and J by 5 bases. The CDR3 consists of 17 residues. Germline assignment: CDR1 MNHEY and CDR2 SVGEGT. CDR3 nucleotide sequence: TGTGCCAGCACCTACGGAGCTAGCGGGGGGGCAGGAGATACGCAGTATTTT. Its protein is CASTYGASGGAGDTQYF.

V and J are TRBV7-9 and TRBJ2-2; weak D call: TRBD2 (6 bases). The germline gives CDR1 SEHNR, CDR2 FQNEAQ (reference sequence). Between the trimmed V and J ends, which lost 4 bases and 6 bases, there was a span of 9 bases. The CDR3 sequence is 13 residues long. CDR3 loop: CASSSTSSGELFF. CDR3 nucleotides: TGTGCCAGCAGCTCGACTAGTTCCGGGGAGCTGTTTTTT.

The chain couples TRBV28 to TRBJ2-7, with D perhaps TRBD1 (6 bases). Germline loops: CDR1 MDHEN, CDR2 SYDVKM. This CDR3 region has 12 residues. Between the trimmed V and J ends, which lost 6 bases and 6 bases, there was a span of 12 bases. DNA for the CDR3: TGTGCCAGCAGCAACAGGGTGGCCGAGCAGTACGTC. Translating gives CASSNRVAEQYV.

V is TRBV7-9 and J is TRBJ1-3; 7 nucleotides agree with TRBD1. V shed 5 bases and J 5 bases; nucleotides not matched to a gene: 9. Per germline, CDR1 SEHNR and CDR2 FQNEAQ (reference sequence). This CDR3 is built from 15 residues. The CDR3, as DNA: TGTGCCAGCAGCCGCGGACAGGAAGGAAGAAACACCATATATTTT. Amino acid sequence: CASSRGQEGRNTIYF.

CDR3: CASSLSLAGGRDEQFF. CDR3 DNA: TGTGCCAGCAGCTTAAGCCTAGCGGGGGGCCGGGATGAGCAGTTCTTC. The rearrangement links TRBV7-3 to TRBJ2-1, with 11 bases aligning to TRBD2. Germline CDR1 reads SGHTA; CDR2 reads FQGTGA. This CDR3 contains 16 residues. Unmatched junction bases numbered 7, after V lost 1 base and J lost 8 bases.

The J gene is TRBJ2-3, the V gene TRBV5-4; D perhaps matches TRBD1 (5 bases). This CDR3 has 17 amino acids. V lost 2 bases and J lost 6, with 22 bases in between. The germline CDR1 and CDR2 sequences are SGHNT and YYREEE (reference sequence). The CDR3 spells CASSLRSGSTKGDTQYF. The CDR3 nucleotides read TGTGCCAGCAGCTTAAGGAGTGGGTCCACCAAGGGGGATACGCAGTATTTT. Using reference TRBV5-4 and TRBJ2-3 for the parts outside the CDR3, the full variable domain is ETGVTQSPTHLIKTRGQQVTLRCSSQSGHNTVSWYQQALGQGPQFIFQYYREEENGRGNFPPRFSGLQFPNYSSELNVNALELDDSALYLCASSLRSGSTKGDTQYFGPGTRLTVL.

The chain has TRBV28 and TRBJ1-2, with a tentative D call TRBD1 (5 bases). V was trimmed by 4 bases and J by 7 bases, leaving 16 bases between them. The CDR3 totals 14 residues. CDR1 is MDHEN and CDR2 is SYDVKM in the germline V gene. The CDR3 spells CASSSAPPRVGYTF. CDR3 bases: TGTGCCAGCAGTTCGGCTCCGCCCAGGGTTGGCTACACCTTC.

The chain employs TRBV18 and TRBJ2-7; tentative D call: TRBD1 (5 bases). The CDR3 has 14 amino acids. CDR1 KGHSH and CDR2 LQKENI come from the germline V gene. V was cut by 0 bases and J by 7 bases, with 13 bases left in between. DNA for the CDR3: TGTGCCAGCTCACCACCAGGGGCCCTCTCAGAGCAGTACTTC. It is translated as CASSPPGALSEQYF.

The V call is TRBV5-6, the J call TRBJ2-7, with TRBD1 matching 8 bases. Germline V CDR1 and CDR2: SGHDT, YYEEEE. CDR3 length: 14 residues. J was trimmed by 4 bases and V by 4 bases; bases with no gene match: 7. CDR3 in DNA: TGTGCCAGCAGCCTTACAGGGGGGTTATACGAGCAGTACGTC. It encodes CASSLTGGLYEQYV.

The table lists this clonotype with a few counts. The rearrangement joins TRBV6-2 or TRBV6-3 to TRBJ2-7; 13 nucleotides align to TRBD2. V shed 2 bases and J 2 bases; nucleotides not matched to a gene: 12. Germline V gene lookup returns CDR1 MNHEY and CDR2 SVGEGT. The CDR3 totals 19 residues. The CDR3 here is CASSYPMPGTSGATYEQYV. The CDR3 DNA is TGTGCCAGCAGTTACCCTATGCCCGGGACTAGCGGGGCCACCTACGAGCAGTACGTC.

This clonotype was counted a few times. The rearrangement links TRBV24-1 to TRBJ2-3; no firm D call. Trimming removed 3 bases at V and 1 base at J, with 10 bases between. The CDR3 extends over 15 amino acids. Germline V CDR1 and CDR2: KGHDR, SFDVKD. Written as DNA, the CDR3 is TGTGCCACCAGTGATCCGAATGGGGGCACAGATACGCAGTATTTT. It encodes CATSDPNGGTDTQYF.

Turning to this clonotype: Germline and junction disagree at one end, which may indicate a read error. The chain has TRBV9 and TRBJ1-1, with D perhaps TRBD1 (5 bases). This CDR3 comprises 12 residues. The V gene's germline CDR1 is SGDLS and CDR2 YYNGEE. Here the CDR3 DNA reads TGTGCCAGCAGCACAGGTAGCACTGAAGCTCTCTTT. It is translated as CASSTGSTEALF.

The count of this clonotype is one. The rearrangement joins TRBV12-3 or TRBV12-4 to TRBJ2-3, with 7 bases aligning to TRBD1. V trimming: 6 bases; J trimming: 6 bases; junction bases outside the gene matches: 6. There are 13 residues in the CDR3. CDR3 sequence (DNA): TGTGCCAGCAGGAATACAGGGGCGGATACGCAGTATTTT. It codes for CASRNTGADTQYF.

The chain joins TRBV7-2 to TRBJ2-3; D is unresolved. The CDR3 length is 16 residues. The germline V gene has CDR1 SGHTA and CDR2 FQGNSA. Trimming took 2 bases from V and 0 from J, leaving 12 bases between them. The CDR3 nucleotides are TGTGCCAGCAGCTTACAATCTCTTTACAGCACAGATACGCAGTATTTT. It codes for CASSLQSLYSTDTQYF. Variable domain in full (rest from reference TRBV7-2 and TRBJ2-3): GAGVSQSPSNKVTEKGKDVELRCDPISGHTALYWYRQSLGQGLEFLIYFQGNSAPDKSGLPSDRFSAERTGGSVSTLTIQRTQQEDSAVYLCASSLQSLYSTDTQYFGPGTRLTVL.